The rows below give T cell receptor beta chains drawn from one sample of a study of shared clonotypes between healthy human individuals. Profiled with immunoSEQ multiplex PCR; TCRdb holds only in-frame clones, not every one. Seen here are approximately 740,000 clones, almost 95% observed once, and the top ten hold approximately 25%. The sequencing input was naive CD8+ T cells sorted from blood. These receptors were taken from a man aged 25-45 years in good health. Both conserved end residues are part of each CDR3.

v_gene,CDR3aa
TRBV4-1,CASSQEIVDEQFF
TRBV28,CASSFEVTVYNEQFF
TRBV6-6,CASTSLGGNTEAFF
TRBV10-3,CAISESPSDNEQFF
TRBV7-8,CASSSYFFEQFF
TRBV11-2,CASSLEGQVTEAFF
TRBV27,CASSLAGGSREQFF
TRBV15,CATKKREGLHNEQFF
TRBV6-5,CASSYSPGLAYEQYF
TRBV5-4,CASSLGQGGVDTEAFF
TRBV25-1,CASSPRENQPQHF
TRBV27,CAILYEQYF
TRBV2,CASNYGGANNEQFF
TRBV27,CASSANGGQTFYEQYF
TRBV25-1,CASSELRTGGSGNEQFF
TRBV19,CASSLRQVPYNEQFF
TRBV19,CASTQTSTDTQYF
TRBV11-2,CASSLDRAVPADTQYF
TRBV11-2,CASSSLAGGPYEQYF
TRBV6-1,CASSEGGQGMVGQPQHF